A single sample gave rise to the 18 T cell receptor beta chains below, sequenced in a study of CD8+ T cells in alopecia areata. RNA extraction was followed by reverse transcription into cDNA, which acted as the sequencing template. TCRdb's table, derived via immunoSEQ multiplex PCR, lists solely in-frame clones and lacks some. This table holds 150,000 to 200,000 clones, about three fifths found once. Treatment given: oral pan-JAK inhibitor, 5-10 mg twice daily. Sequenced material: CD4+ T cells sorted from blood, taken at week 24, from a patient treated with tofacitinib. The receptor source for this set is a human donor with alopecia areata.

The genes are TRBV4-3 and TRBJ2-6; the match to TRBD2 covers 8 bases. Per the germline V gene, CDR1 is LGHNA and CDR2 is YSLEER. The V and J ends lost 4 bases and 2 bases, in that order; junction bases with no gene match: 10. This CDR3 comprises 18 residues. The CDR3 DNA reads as TGCGCCAGCAGCCCCTATTTTGACGGGGGGGCTGGGGCCAACGTCCTGACTTTC. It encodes CASSPYFDGGAGANVLTF.

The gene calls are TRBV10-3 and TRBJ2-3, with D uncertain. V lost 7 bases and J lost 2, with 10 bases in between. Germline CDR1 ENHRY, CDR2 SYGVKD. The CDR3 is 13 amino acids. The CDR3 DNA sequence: TGTGCCATCACACTGGGTCCCACAGATACGCAGTATTTT. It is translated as CAITLGPTDTQYF.

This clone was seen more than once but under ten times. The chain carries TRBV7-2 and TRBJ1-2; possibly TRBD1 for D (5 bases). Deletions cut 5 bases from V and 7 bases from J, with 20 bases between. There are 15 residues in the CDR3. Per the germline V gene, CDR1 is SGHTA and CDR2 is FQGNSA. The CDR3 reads CASSTYQGKAGGYTF. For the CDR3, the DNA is TGTGCCAGCAGCACATACCAGGGAAAGGCGGGTGGCTACACCTTC.

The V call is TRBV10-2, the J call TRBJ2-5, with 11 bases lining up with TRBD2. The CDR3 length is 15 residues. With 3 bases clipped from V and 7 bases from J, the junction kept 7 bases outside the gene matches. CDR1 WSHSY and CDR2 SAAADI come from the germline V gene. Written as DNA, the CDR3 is TGCGCCAGCAGTGAACTAGCGGGGGCCCTAGGGACCCAGTACTTC. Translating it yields CASSELAGALGTQYF.

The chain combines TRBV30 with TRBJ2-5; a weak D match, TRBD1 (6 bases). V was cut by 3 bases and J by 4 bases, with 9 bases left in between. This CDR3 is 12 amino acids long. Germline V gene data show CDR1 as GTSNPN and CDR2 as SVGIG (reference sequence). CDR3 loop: CAWSEQGETQYF. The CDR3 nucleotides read TGTGCCTGGAGCGAACAGGGAGAGACCCAGTACTTC.

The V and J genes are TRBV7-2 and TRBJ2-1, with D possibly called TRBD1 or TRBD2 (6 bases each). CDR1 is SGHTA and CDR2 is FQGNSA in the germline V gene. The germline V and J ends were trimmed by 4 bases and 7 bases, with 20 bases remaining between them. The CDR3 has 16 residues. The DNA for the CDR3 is TGTGCCAGCAGCTCCCCAAGGTTTCGGGGGCCGAATGAGCAGTTCTTC. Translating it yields CASSSPRFRGPNEQFF.

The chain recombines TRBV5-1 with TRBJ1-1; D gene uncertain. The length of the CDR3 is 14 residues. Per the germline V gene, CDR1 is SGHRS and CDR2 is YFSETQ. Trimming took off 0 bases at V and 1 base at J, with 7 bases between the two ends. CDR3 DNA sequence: TGCGCCAGCAGCTTGGGGACTGAGAACACTGAAGCTTTCTTT. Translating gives CASSLGTENTEAFF.

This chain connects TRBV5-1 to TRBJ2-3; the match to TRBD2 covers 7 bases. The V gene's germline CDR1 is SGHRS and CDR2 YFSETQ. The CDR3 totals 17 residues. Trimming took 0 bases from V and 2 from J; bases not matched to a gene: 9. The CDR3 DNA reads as TGCGCCAGCAGCTTGGCCGGGAGGACACCTACCACAGATACGCAGTATTTT. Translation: CASSLAGRTPTTDTQYF.

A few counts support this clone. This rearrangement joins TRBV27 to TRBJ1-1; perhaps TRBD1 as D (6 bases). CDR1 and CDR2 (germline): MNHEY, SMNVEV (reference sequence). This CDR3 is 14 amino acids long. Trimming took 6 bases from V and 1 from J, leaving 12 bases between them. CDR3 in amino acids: CASRAQGPNTEAFF. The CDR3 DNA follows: TGTGCCAGCAGGGCACAGGGACCGAACACTGAAGCTTTCTTT.

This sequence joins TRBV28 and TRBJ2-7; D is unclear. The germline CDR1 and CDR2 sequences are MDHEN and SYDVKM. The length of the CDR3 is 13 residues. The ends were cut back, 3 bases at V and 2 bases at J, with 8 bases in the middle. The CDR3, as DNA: TGTGCCAGCAGTTTTTCTAGGGCCTACGAGCAGTACTTC. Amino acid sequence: CASSFSRAYEQYF.

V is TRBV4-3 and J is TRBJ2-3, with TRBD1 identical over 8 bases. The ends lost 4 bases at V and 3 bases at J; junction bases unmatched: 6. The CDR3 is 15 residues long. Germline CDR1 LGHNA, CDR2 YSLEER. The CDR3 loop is CASSLQGVGTDTQYF. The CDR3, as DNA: TGCGCCAGCAGCCTACAGGGGGTTGGTACAGATACGCAGTATTTT.

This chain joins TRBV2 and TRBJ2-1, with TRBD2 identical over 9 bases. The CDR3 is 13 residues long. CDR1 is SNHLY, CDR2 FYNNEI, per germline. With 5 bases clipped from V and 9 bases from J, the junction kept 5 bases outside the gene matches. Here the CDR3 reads CASSPGLASEQFF. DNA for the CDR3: TGTGCCAGCAGTCCGGGACTAGCTAGTGAGCAGTTCTTC.

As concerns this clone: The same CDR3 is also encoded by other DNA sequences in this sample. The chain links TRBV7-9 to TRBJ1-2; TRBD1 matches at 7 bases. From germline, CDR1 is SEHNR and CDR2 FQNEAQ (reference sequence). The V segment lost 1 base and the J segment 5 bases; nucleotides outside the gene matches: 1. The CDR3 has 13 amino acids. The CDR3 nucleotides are TGTGCCAGCAGCTTAGGACAGGGATATGGCTACACCTTC. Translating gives CASSLGQGYGYTF.

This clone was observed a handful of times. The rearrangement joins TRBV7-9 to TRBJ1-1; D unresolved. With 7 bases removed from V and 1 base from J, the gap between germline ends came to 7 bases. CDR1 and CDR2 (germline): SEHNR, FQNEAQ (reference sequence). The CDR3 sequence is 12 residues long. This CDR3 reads CASTLENTEAFF. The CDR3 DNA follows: TGTGCCAGCACGTTGGAGAACACTGAAGCTTTCTTT.

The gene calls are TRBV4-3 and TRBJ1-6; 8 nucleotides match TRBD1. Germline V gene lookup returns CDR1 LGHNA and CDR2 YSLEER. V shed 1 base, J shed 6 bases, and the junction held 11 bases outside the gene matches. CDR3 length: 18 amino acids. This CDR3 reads CASSQASGGAGGNSPLHF. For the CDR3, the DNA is TGCGCCAGCAGCCAAGCCTCAGGGGGCGCTGGGGGTAATTCACCCCTCCACTTT.

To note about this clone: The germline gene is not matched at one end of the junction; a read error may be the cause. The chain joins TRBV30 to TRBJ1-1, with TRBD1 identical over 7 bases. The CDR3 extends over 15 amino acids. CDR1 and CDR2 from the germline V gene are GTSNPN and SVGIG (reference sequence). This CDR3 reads CAWRGGDSLVEGTRF. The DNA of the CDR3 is TGTGCCTGGAGGGGGGGGGACAGCCTGGTAGAGGGAACCCGCTTC.

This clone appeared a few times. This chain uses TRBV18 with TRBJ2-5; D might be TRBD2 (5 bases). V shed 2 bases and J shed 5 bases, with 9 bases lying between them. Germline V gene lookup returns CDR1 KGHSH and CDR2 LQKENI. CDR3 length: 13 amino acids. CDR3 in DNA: TGTGCCAGCTCACCAGCGCGGGCGGAGACCCAGTACTTC. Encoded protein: CASSPARAETQYF. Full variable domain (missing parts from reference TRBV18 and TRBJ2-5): NAGVMQNPRHLVRRRGQEARLRCSPMKGHSHVYWYRQLPEEGLKFMVYLQKENIIDESGMPKERFSAEFPKEGPSILRIQQVVRGDSAAYFCASSPARAETQYFGPGTRLLVL.

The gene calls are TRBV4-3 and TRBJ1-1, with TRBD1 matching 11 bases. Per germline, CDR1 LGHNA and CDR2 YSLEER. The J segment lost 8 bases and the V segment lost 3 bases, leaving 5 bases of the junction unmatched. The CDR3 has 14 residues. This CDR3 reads CASSQMGTGGEAFF. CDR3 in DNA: TGCGCCAGCAGCCAGATGGGGACAGGGGGAGAAGCTTTCTTT.